This passage covers 32 T cell receptor beta chains from one sample sequenced in a study of circulating CD8 cells and anti-PD-1 response in melanoma (dated by TCRdb to the early 2020s). Using a BD FACSAria II cell sorter, four subsets defined by PD-1 and/or TIGIT were sorted from live CD3+CD8+TCRalphabeta+ cells. Data came from a NextSeq 500. TCR libraries were prepared from approximately 16 ng of total RNA with the QIAseq Immune Repertoire RNA Library Kit, Human TCR Panel. TCRdb applied fastp at Q25 and MiXCR to the public reads, then kept only in-frame beta chains. CDR3 protein duplicates are merged, each entry listing the most common genes and DNA. Across this sample there are hundreds of distinct CDR3 sequences, with 6.3% seen only once. Approximately 40% of the sample lies in the top ten. The source material was CD8+ T cells from PBMCs, sampled at baseline or after one month of anti-PD-1 therapy (not recorded which). The receptor source for this set is a human donor with melanoma.

By share of the sample, this clonotype is medium-sized. The J gene is TRBJ2-6, the V gene TRBV10-3; D not certain. The CDR3 length is 16 residues. Trimming took off 0 bases at V and 2 bases at J, with 8 bases between the two ends. The V gene's germline CDR1 is ENHRY and CDR2 SYGVKD. For the CDR3, the DNA is TGTGCCATCAGTGAGTCGACCCAGCCTGGGGCCAACGTCCTGACTTTC. Its protein is CAISESTQPGANVLTF.

This clonotype is judged medium-sized. The chain recombines TRBV25-1 with TRBJ2-1; 12 nucleotides agree with TRBD2. With V trimmed by 6 bases and J by 0 bases, 18 bases remained unmatched. The CDR3 is made up of 21 amino acids. Per germline, CDR1 MGHDK and CDR2 SYGVNS. CDR3 nucleotide sequence: TGTGCCAGCAGCCTAGACCCGGGACTAGCGGGTCCATCGAGCTCCTACAATGAGCAGTTCTTC. This encodes CASSLDPGLAGPSSSYNEQFF.

This clonotype is judged large. The J gene is TRBJ1-1, the V gene TRBV19; possible D gene TRBD1, 5 bases. The CDR3 is made up of 13 amino acids. Trimming removed 5 bases at V and 11 bases at J, with 18 bases between. CDR1 LNHDA and CDR2 SQIVND come from the germline V gene (reference sequence). This chain's CDR3 is CASSHPWGLGAFF. The CDR3 DNA follows: TGTGCCAGTAGTCATCCGTGGGGCTTGGGTGCTTTCTTT.

By sample share, this clonotype is large. The chain has TRBV12-3 or TRBV12-4 and TRBJ2-1, with D possibly being TRBD2 (6 bases). The CDR3 runs 14 residues. The ends were cut back, 6 bases at V and 0 bases at J, with 9 bases in the middle. The CDR3 bases are TGTGCCAGCAGCCCGGGACTCTCCTACAATGAGCAGTTCTTC. Its translation: CASSPGLSYNEQFF.

Details on this clonotype: A much larger clonotype is one base distant, so this may be a read error. The DNA for the CDR3 is TGTGCCAACAGGCTAGCGGCCAATGAGCAGTTCTTC. It yields the protein CANRLAANEQFF. The chain links TRBV7-8 to TRBJ2-1; 7 bases are shared with TRBD2. V lost 10 bases and J lost 6; bases outside the gene matches: 6. In germline, CDR1 is SGHVS, CDR2 FQNEAQ. CDR3 length equals 12 residues.

This clonotype is categorized as medium-sized. V is TRBV6-1 and J is TRBJ1-1, with D tentatively TRBD1 (6 bases). The CDR3 is 12 residues long. The germline V and J ends were trimmed by 2 bases and 7 bases, with 8 bases remaining between them. CDR1 and CDR2 (germline): MNHNS, SASEGT. Here the CDR3 reads CASSELQGEAFF. CDR3 DNA sequence: TGTGCCAGCAGTGAACTACAGGGTGAAGCTTTCTTT.

This clonotype is judged medium-sized. This chain connects TRBV25-1 to TRBJ1-1; D is uncertain. The germline V gene has CDR1 MGHDK and CDR2 SYGVNS. CDR3 length: 11 amino acids. Deletions cut 1 base from V and 5 bases from J, with 2 bases between. CDR3 amino acids: CASSEFTEAFF. For the CDR3, the DNA is TGTGCCAGCAGTGAATTTACTGAAGCTTTCTTT.

This clonotype was counted only a few times. The chain carries TRBV19 and TRBJ2-1; D may be TRBD2 (6 bases). The CDR3 length is 15 residues. The V end lost 1 base, the J end lost 6 bases, and 13 bases lay between the germline ends. Germline V gene data show CDR1 as LNHDA and CDR2 as SQIVND (reference sequence). In DNA, the CDR3 is TGTGCCAGTAGTATAGCGGGGCGGGGTTTCAATGAGCAGTTCTTC. It encodes CASSIAGRGFNEQFF.

Within the sample, this clonotype is medium-sized. V and J are TRBV2 and TRBJ1-2; weak D call: TRBD1 (6 bases). V shed 6 bases and J shed 6 bases, with 11 bases lying between them. This CDR3 spans 12 amino acids. CDR1 and CDR2 from the germline V gene are SNHLY and FYNNEI. DNA for the CDR3: TGTGCCAGCAGGCGCACAGGGAATGGCTACACCTTC. Protein sequence: CASRRTGNGYTF.

This clonotype is medium-sized in the sample. V gene TRBV12-3 or TRBV12-4 combines with J gene TRBJ2-5; D remains unclear. The CDR3 contains 13 residues. V lost 5 bases, J lost 5 bases, and 12 bases lay in between. DNA for the CDR3: TGTGCCAGCAGTCCACCCGAAGGGGAGACCCAGTACTTC. This codes for CASSPPEGETQYF.

By frequency in the sample, this clonotype is medium-sized (0.01 to 0.1%). The junction departs from the called germline gene at one end, perhaps through a read error. This rearrangement joins TRBV11-2 to TRBJ2-7; the D is unclear. CDR1 and CDR2 (germline): SGHAT, FQNNGV. The CDR3 length is 12 residues. This CDR3 is CASSFLSYEQYF. CDR3 bases: TGTGCCAGCAGCTTTTTGTCCTATGAGCAGTACTTC.

By frequency in the sample, this clonotype is medium-sized. The genes are TRBV7-2 and TRBJ2-1, with 7 bases aligning to TRBD2. Looked up from germline, CDR1 is SGHTA and CDR2 is FQGNSA. V trimming: 5 bases; J trimming: 4 bases; junction bases outside the gene matches: 2. The CDR3 contains 13 residues. DNA of the CDR3: TGTGCCAGCAGCGGGGGAGGGTACAATGAGCAGTTCTTC. It translates to CASSGGGYNEQFF.

By sample fraction, this clonotype is medium-sized. The chain combines TRBV4-3 with TRBJ2-5; no firm D call. Germline loops: CDR1 LGHNA, CDR2 YSLEER. V was shortened by 0 bases and J by 4 bases, with 12 bases between the two germline ends. CDR3 size: 15 residues. The DNA of the CDR3 is TGCGCCAGCAGCCAAGACCCGGGCAGTCCAGAGACCCAGTACTTC. Amino acid sequence: CASSQDPGSPETQYF.

This clonotype is termed large (0.1 to 1%). V and J are TRBV7-2 and TRBJ2-7; D might be TRBD1 or TRBD2, each matching 5 bases. The V and J ends lost 1 base and 5 bases respectively, with 15 bases between them. Germline-derived CDR1 and CDR2 are SGHTA and FQGNSA. This CDR3 region has 15 residues. The CDR3 DNA sequence: TGTGCCAGCAGCTTAGGGCCCGGGACGAATAACGAGCAGTACTTC. It is translated as CASSLGPGTNNEQYF.

By share, this clonotype counts as medium-sized. This chain connects TRBV28 to TRBJ2-5; D gene unclear. V lost 6 bases to trimming and J lost 2 bases, with 10 bases between them. Per the germline V gene, CDR1 is MDHEN and CDR2 is SYDVKM. CDR3 length equals 13 residues. This chain's CDR3 is CASREDGQETQYF. For the CDR3, the DNA is TGTGCCAGCAGAGAGGATGGTCAAGAGACCCAGTACTTC.

In its sample, this clonotype is large (0.1 to 1%). The chain couples TRBV19 to TRBJ2-7, with D possibly being TRBD1 (6 bases). The CDR3 sequence is 15 residues long. V lost 7 bases to trimming and J lost 1 base, with 17 bases between them. Germline CDR1 reads LNHDA; CDR2 reads SQIVND (reference sequence). In nucleotides, the CDR3 is TGTGCCAGTACTCCTACCGGGACACCATCCTACGAGCAGTACTTC. Translation: CASTPTGTPSYEQYF.

The V gene is TRBV20-1, the J gene TRBJ2-1; no definite D call. This CDR3 contains 10 residues. CDR1 is DFQATT, CDR2 SNEGSKA, per germline (reference sequence). The germline V and J ends were trimmed by 0 bases and 8 bases, with 2 bases remaining between them. The CDR3 bases are TGCAGTGCTAGAGACGATGAGCAGTTCTTC. Translating gives CSARDDEQFF.

By share of the sample, this clonotype is large. The chain is built from TRBV12-3 or TRBV12-4 and TRBJ2-7; D gene unclear. Trimming took off 0 bases at V and 2 bases at J, with 5 bases between the two ends. The CDR3 is 13 residues long. The CDR3 bases are TGTGCCAGCAGTTTAGCGGCACCCTACGAGCAGTACTTC. Its protein is CASSLAAPYEQYF.

In its sample, this clonotype is medium-sized. The chain couples TRBV5-4 to TRBJ1-2; D is uncertain. Germline CDR1 and CDR2: SGHNT and YYREEE (reference sequence). The CDR3 is 16 amino acids. Between the trimmed V and J ends, which lost 0 bases and 4 bases, there was a span of 16 bases. The chain's CDR3 is CASSLESQAWGYGYTF. For the CDR3, the DNA is TGTGCCAGCAGCTTGGAGTCGCAGGCCTGGGGCTATGGCTACACCTTC.

This clonotype is judged medium-sized. The chain combines TRBV6-5 with TRBJ2-1; 8 bases match TRBD2. V lost 4 bases to trimming and J lost 12 bases; unmatched junction nucleotides: 11. Per the germline V gene, CDR1 is MNHEY and CDR2 is SVGAGI. CDR3 length: 14 residues. In DNA, the CDR3 is TGTGCCAGCAGTTCCACGCTGTTGAGCGGGGGGCAGTTCTTC. This codes for CASSSTLLSGGQFF.

This clonotype was found a few times. The genes are TRBV15 and TRBJ1-2, with TRBD1 as a possible D gene (5 bases). The CDR3 sequence is 17 residues long. Germline V gene lookup returns CDR1 LNHNV and CDR2 YYDKDF (reference sequence). Trimming removed 1 base at V and 0 bases at J, with 15 bases between. The CDR3, as DNA: TGTGCCACCAGCAGAGGGACCACAGGAGACACTAACTATGGCTACACCTTC. The encoded protein is CATSRGTTGDTNYGYTF.

By frequency in the sample, this clonotype is large. The gene calls are TRBV2 and TRBJ2-7, with 10 bases matching TRBD1. Germline trimming cut 5 bases from V and 5 bases from J; bases unmatched to any gene: 6. This CDR3 contains 14 residues. Germline V gene sequence: CDR1 SNHLY, CDR2 FYNNEI. CDR3: CASSPGTGVDEQYF. CDR3 nucleotides: TGTGCCAGCAGTCCCGGGACAGGGGTAGACGAGCAGTACTTC. Full variable domain (missing parts from reference TRBV2 and TRBJ2-7): EPEVTQTPSHQVTQMGQEVILRCVPISNHLYFYWYRQILGQKVEFLVSFYNNEISEKSEIFDDQFSVERPDGSNFTLKIRSTKLEDSAMYFCASSPGTGVDEQYFGPGTRLTVT.

By share, this clonotype ranks as large. The genes are TRBV6-1 and TRBJ2-2; D gene ambiguous. CDR3 length: 14 residues. The V and J ends lost 3 bases and 8 bases respectively, with 13 bases between them. Germline V lookup: CDR1 MNHNS, CDR2 SASEGT. CDR3 loop: CASSEDVFGGELFF. The CDR3 DNA reads TGTGCCAGCAGTGAGGACGTCTTTGGAGGGGAGCTGTTTTTT.

By share of the sample, this clonotype is medium-sized. V is TRBV27 and J is TRBJ2-7; 7 nucleotides line up with TRBD2. Germline CDR1 MNHEY, CDR2 SMNVEV (reference sequence). The CDR3 covers 16 residues. Trimming removed 5 bases from V and 3 bases from J; junction bases left unmatched: 13. Here the CDR3 reads CASSPNQGGIFYEQYF. For the CDR3, the DNA is TGTGCCAGCAGTCCCAACCAGGGAGGGATTTTCTACGAGCAGTACTTC.

By sample fraction, this clonotype is large (0.1 to 1%). This chain joins TRBV4-1 and TRBJ2-1; D gene uncertain. V dropped 5 bases and J dropped 4 bases, with 12 bases sitting between them. This CDR3 contains 14 residues. Germline assignment: CDR1 MGHRA and CDR2 YSYEKL. CDR3 in amino acids: CASSLGDLYNEQFF. The CDR3 nucleotides read TGCGCCAGCAGCTTAGGAGACCTTTACAATGAGCAGTTCTTC.

This clonotype is categorized as large. The CDR3 region is CASANRGNEQFF. CDR3 coding DNA: TGTGCCAGCGCAAATCGGGGCAATGAGCAGTTCTTC. The chain links TRBV7-3 to TRBJ2-1, with D possibly being TRBD2 (5 bases). The CDR3 covers 12 residues. V lost 8 bases, J lost 6 bases, and 11 bases lay in between. Germline V gene lookup returns CDR1 SGHTA and CDR2 FQGTGA.

This clonotype is medium-sized in the sample. The chain uses TRBV20-1 and TRBJ2-3, with D perhaps TRBD1 or TRBD2 (5 bases each). This CDR3 comprises 16 residues. CDR1 DFQATT and CDR2 SNEGSKA come from the germline V gene (reference sequence). Trimming pared 6 bases from V and 0 bases from J, leaving 19 bases between. In DNA form, the CDR3 reads TGCAGTGCCCGCCGGGTCGGGGCCACTAGCACAGATACGCAGTATTTT. Its translation is CSARRVGATSTDTQYF.

By sample share, this clonotype is medium-sized. The rearrangement uses TRBV7-6 and TRBJ2-7; D may be TRBD1 (6 bases). The CDR3 totals 16 residues. CDR1 is SGHVS and CDR2 is FNYEAQ in the germline V gene. Trimming left V 5 bases short and J 0 bases short, with 17 bases between. CDR3 protein: CASSPRPGQSSYEQYF. In DNA form, the CDR3 reads TGTGCCAGCAGCCCCAGACCTGGACAGAGCTCCTACGAGCAGTACTTC. Using reference TRBV7-6 and TRBJ2-7 for the parts outside the CDR3, the full variable domain is GAGVSQSPRYKVTKRGQDVALRCDPISGHVSLYWYRQALGQGPEFLTYFNYEAQQDKSGLPNDRFSAERPEGSISTLTIQRTEQRDSAMYRCASSPRPGQSSYEQYFGPGTRLTVT.

This clonotype is large. This sequence joins TRBV7-3 and TRBJ1-5, with 8 bases aligning to TRBD1. Germline CDR1 is SGHTA and CDR2 is FQGTGA. This CDR3 has 17 amino acids. The V and J ends lost 5 bases and 4 bases, in that order; junction bases with no gene match: 13. The CDR3 here is CASSPRARTGKNQPQHF. CDR3 DNA: TGTGCCAGCAGCCCGCGAGCCCGGACAGGGAAAAATCAGCCCCAGCATTTT.

By share, this clonotype ranks as hyperexpanded (1% or more). CDR3 protein: CSASGSFTPGDEQFF. CDR3 nucleotides: TGCAGTGCTAGCGGGTCCTTTACTCCTGGCGATGAGCAGTTCTTC. The chain uses TRBV20-1 and TRBJ2-1; unclear D gene. The germline gives CDR1 DFQATT, CDR2 SNEGSKA (reference sequence). Trimming took 3 bases from V and 8 from J, leaving 20 bases between them. The CDR3 has 15 residues.

In this sample, this clonotype is hyperexpanded. V gene TRBV24-1 combines with J gene TRBJ2-1, with D maybe TRBD2 (6 bases). CDR3 length equals 13 residues. Germline-derived CDR1 and CDR2 are KGHDR and SFDVKD. The ends were cut back, 0 bases at V and 9 bases at J, with 8 bases in the middle. The CDR3 coding sequence is TGTGCCACCAGTGATTTGCGGGGAGGTGAGCAGTTCTTC. It specifies CATSDLRGGEQFF.

This clonotype has only a few counts. A read error is possible here, since a much larger clone lies one base away. This CDR3 fails to terminate in the conserved phenylalanine or tryptophan, so it likely reflects a read error. The chain joins TRBV7-3 to TRBJ2-5, with 9 bases fitting TRBD2. V was clipped by 4 bases and J by 2 bases; unmatched bases: 2. The CDR3 has 14 residues. The V gene's germline CDR1 is SGHTA and CDR2 FQGTGA. The CDR3: CASSSAGGQETQYL. CDR3 bases: TGTGCCAGCAGCTCAGCGGGGGGTCAAGAGACCCAGTACCTC.